These T cell receptor beta chains were read from a single sample in a study of shared clonotypes between healthy human individuals. Assay: immunoSEQ multiplex PCR; the TCRdb copy retains only in-frame clones and omits some. The repertoire holds approximately 590,000 clones, over 95% seen once, with 0.1% to 0.11% in the top ten. The source material was naive CD8+ T cells sorted from blood. The source is a woman in her 30s in good health. Each CDR3 is given with its conserved first and last residue. Each record gives: clone size, D gene, J gene, V gene, CDR3 DNA, CDR3 protein. D genes are given only for firm matches. Clone size is given for some rows only: seen once, a few or many times, or a class if the clone is expanded.

size: -; D: -; J: TRBJ2-7; V: TRBV4-1; DNA: TGCGCCAGCAGCCAAGTCCTCTCCTACGAGCAGTACTTC; CDR3: CASSQVLSYEQYF
size: -; D: -; J: TRBJ2-7; V: TRBV11-2; DNA: TGTGCCAGCAGCTTAGATCCCCTAGGTAGCTCCTACGAGCAGTACTTC; CDR3: CASSLDPLGSSYEQYF
size: -; D: -; J: TRBJ2-3; V: TRBV5-5; DNA: TGTGCCAGCACCCCTCCCGGAGGGGGGAGCACAGATACGCAGTATTTT; CDR3: CASTPPGGGSTDTQYF
size: -; D: TRBD1; J: TRBJ1-1; V: TRBV28; DNA: TGTGCCAGCAGTCGGGACAGGGGATTAAACACTGAAGCTTTCTTT; CDR3: CASSRDRGLNTEAFF
size: -; D: -; J: TRBJ1-4; V: TRBV2; DNA: TGTGCCAGCAGTGAGACATATAGGGGACTGTTTTTT; CDR3: CASSETYRGLFF
size: -; D: -; J: TRBJ1-1; V: TRBV19; DNA: TGTGCCAGTAGTGCAGGTCACCCGTCTGAAGCTTTCTTT; CDR3: CASSAGHPSEAFF
size: -; D: -; J: TRBJ2-1; V: TRBV27; DNA: TGTGCCAGCAGTTTATCGGGCGAGCAGTTCTTC; CDR3: CASSLSGEQFF
size: -; D: -; J: TRBJ1-1; V: TRBV2; DNA: TGTGCCAGCAGTGGAAGTAGGGACACGACGACAATGAACACTGAAGCTTTCTTT; CDR3: CASSGSRDTTTMNTEAFF
size: -; D: -; J: TRBJ1-1; V: TRBV5-1; DNA: TGCGCCAGCAGCTTGACGGGTGCTGGAGAAGCTTTCTTT; CDR3: CASSLTGAGEAFF
size: -; D: TRBD1; J: TRBJ2-7; V: TRBV6-1; DNA: TGTGCCAGCAGTCACCGGGACAGGGGCTCCTACGAGCAGTACTTC; CDR3: CASSHRDRGSYEQYF
size: -; D: -; J: TRBJ2-7; V: TRBV19; DNA: TGTGCCAGTAGTATAGGGCGCGGGCCGGGTTACGAGCAGTACTTC; CDR3: CASSIGRGPGYEQYF
size: -; D: TRBD2; J: TRBJ2-1; V: TRBV29-1; DNA: TGCAGCGTTGAAGATAGGACTAGCGAGTGGGGCTACAATGAGCAGTTCTTC; CDR3: CSVEDRTSEWGYNEQFF
size: once; D: -; J: TRBJ2-1; V: TRBV13; DNA: TGTGCCAGCAGCGTACGACTAGGGCCCTACAATGAGCAGTTCTTC; CDR3: CASSVRLGPYNEQFF
size: -; D: -; J: TRBJ2-7; V: TRBV2; DNA: TGTGCCAGCAGTGTTTACAGCGAACTCTACGAGCAGTACTTC; CDR3: CASSVYSELYEQYF
size: -; D: -; J: TRBJ2-1; V: TRBV6-5; DNA: TGTGCCAGCAGTTACTCGATTGGCATGACCTACAATGAGCAGTTCTTC; CDR3: CASSYSIGMTYNEQFF
size: -; D: TRBD1; J: TRBJ2-5; V: TRBV19; DNA: TGTGCCTGTAGTATCCGGGACAGCCAAGAGACCCAGTACTTC; CDR3: CACSIRDSQETQYF
size: once; D: -; J: TRBJ2-7; V: TRBV15; DNA: TGTGCCACCAGCGAAGGGAGCGGGTACGAGCAGTACTTC; CDR3: CATSEGSGYEQYF